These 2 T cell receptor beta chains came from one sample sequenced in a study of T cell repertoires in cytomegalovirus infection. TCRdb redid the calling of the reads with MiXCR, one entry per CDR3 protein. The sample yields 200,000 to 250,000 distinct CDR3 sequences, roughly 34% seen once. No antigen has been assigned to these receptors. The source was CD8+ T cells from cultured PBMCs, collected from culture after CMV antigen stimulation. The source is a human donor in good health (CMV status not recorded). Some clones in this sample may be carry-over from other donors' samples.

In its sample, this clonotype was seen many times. CDR3 coding DNA: TGTGCCAGCAGCTTAGCTAGGGCGGGTCTTGAAGCTTTCTTT. The encoded protein is CASSLARAGLEAFF. This chain uses TRBV7-9 with TRBJ1-1; no clear D. CDR1 and CDR2 (germline): SEHNR, FQNEAQ (reference sequence). The CDR3 has 14 amino acids. V was shortened by 0 bases and J by 7 bases, with 12 bases between the two germline ends.

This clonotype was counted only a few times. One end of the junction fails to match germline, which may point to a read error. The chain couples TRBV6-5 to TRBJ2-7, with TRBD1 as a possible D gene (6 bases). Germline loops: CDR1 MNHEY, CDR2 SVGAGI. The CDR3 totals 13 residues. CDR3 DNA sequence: TGTGCCAGTAGTTCAGGGGAACCCTACGAGCAGTACTTC. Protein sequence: CASSSGEPYEQYF.